Listed here is a single TCR beta chain. CDR3 size: 16 residues. Germline assignment: CDR1 SNHLY and CDR2 FYNNEI. Trimming cost V 2 bases and J 0 bases, with 10 bases left between them. Positive CCR7 selection of CD45RO-negative cells yielded the naive CD8 cells, and terminally differentiated effector memory CD45RA+ cells were excluded. Profiling relied on immunoSEQ multiplex PCR, and the TCRdb table lists in-frame clones only, not all of them. The repertoire consists of more than 2 million clones, with approximately 94% occurring once and the leading ten covering 1.1%. This sample stems from a study of shared clonotypes between healthy human individuals.

This chain uses TRBV2 with TRBJ2-2; D tentatively fits TRBD1 or TRBD2 (5 bases each). This clonotype originated in a man between 18 and 35 years old in good health. The specimen sequenced was naive CD8+ T cells sorted from blood. The CDR3 DNA sequence: TGTGCCAGCAGTGAATGGGACCGTTCGAACACCGGGGAGCTGTTTTTT. Translating it yields CASSEWDRSNTGELFF.